Described below is a single T cell receptor (beta chain) sequence and its context. Repertoires were generated with immunoSEQ multiplex PCR, while TCRdb's copy carries only in-frame clones and drops some. The top ten clones hold approximately 3.5% of a sample with approximately 110,000 clones, 91% of them seen once. This sample was taken from a study of T cell changes during pregnancy in multiple sclerosis. Germline loops: CDR1 SQVTM, CDR2 ANQGSEA. V shed 2 bases and J shed 0 bases, with 8 bases lying between them. The CDR3 totals 14 residues. The V gene is TRBV29-1, the J gene TRBJ2-1; D remains unclear. Sequencing used peripheral blood, obtained after pregnancy. This TCR derives from a female donor with multiple sclerosis, enrolled in a pregnancy study. CDR3: CSVEYPRSYNEQFF. CDR3 sequence (DNA): TGCAGCGTTGAATATCCCCGCTCCTACAATGAGCAGTTCTTC.